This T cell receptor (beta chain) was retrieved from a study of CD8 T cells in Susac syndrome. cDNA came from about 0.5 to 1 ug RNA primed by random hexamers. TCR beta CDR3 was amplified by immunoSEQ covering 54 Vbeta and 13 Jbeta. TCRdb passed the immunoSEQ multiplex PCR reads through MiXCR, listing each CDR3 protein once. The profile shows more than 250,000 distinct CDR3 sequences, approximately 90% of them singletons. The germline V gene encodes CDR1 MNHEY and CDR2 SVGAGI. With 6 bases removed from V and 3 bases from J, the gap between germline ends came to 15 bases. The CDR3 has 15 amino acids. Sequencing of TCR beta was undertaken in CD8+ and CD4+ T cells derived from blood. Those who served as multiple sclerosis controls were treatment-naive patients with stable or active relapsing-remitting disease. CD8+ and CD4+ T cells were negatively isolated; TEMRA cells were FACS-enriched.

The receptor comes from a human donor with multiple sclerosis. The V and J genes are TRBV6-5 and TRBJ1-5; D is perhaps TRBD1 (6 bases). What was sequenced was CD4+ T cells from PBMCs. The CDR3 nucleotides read TGTGCCAGCAGCCGGACGGGGGCTGCCAATCAGCCCCAGCATTTT. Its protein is CASSRTGAANQPQHF.